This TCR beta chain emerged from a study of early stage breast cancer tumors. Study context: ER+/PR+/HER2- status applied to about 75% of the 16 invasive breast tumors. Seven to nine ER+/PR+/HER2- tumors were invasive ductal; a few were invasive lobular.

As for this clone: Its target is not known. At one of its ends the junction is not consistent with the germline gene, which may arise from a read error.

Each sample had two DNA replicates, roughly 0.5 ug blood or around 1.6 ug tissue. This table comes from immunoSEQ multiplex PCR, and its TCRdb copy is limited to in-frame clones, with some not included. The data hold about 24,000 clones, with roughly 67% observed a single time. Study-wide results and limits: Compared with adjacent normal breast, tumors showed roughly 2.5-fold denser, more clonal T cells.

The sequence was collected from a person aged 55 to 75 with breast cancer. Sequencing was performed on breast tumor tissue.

In nucleotides, the CDR3 is TGTGCCAGCAGTTTGGGTCGTAGGGGCAATCAGCCCCAACATTTT. Translation gives CASSLGRRGNQPQHF. The chain has TRBV28 and TRBJ1-5; TRBD1 might be the D (5 bases). In germline, CDR1 is MDHEN, CDR2 SYDVKM. The CDR3 sequence is 15 residues long.